This entry features one T cell receptor (beta chain) sequence. The antigen remains unidentified. A J-beta primer mix and a sample-barcoded 5' primer were used in a second PCR of roughly 6 to 12 cycles. TCRdb itself ran the 5' RACE reads through MiXCR, one entry per CDR3 protein. The sample holds approximately 900,000 distinct CDR3 sequences, roughly 43% seen once. The source of the sample is a study of blood T cells in healthy people across ages. Regarding the study as a whole: Naive T cell percentage by flow cytometry tracked strongly with beta diversity. More naive CD4+ cells and higher diversity marked long-lived donors relative to aged donors. Per-million-T-cell TCR beta diversity fell roughly linearly with age.

Extraction of total RNA produced a minimum of 5 micrograms from each sample. Germline V gene data show CDR1 as SGHRS and CDR2 as YFSETQ. The CDR3 has 14 amino acids. Between the trimmed V and J ends, which lost 0 bases and 6 bases, there was a span of 13 bases. Input material: blood. J is TRBJ2-7 and V is TRBV5-1, with D perhaps TRBD2 (6 bases). This TCR was sampled from a man aged 25 to 45 in good health. The CDR3 region has the DNA TGCGCCAGCAGCTTGGGGGACTTAACCTGCGAGCAGTACTTC. Residues: CASSLGDLTCEQYF. The variable domain in full, with the rest retrieved from reference TRBV5-1 and TRBJ2-7, is KAGVTQTPRYLIKTRGQQVTLSCSPISGHRSVSWYQQTPGQGLQFLFEYFSETQRNKGNFPGRFSGRQFSNSRSEMNVSTLELGDSALYLCASSLGDLTCEQYFGPGTRLTVT.